The 18 T cell receptor beta chains below all came from one sample that was sequenced in a study of blood T cells in healthy people across ages. Using a J-beta primer mix together with a sample-barcoded 5' primer, a second PCR was run for roughly 6 to 12 cycles. TCRdb redid the calling of the 5' RACE reads with MiXCR, one entry per CDR3 protein. The sample lists about 1.5 million distinct CDR3 sequences, approximately 42% seen once, with roughly 3.7% in the top ten. Sequenced input: blood. These receptors were obtained from a young woman in good health.

The rearrangement joins TRBV5-6 to TRBJ1-2; 8 positions match TRBD1. The germline V gene encodes CDR1 SGHDT and CDR2 YYEEEE. Trimming at V came to 4 bases and at J to 5 bases, leaving 10 bases not matched to a gene. This CDR3 has 15 residues. This chain's CDR3 is CASSLPQTGGYGYTF. Here the CDR3 DNA reads TGTGCCAGCAGCCTCCCTCAAACAGGGGGGTATGGCTACACCTTC.

This rearrangement joins TRBV29-1 to TRBJ2-5; 10 positions agree with TRBD1. The V and J ends lost 6 bases and 11 bases, in that order; junction bases with no gene match: 15. The V gene's germline CDR1 is SQVTM and CDR2 ANQGSEA. The CDR3 contains 14 residues. The CDR3 nucleotides read TGCAGCGTGGCACCGGGACAGGGGAGAAATGAGCAGTACTTC. Amino acids: CSVAPGQGRNEQYF.

CDR3 sequence (DNA): TGTGCCAGCAGCGCCCGGACTAGCGGCTACAATGAGCAGTTCTTC. Its protein product is CASSARTSGYNEQFF. This rearrangement joins TRBV13 to TRBJ2-1, with 10 bases identical to TRBD2. CDR1 PRHDT and CDR2 FYEKMQ come from the germline V gene (reference sequence). V was clipped by 5 bases and J by 3 bases; unmatched bases: 4. The length of the CDR3 is 15 residues.

Remarks on this clonotype: A read error may produce the germline difference seen at one junction end. The rearrangement joins TRBV29-1 to TRBJ2-6; D possibly corresponds to TRBD1 (5 bases). The CDR3 has 15 residues. Germline CDR1 and CDR2: SQVTM and ANQGSEA. The CDR3 sequence: CSVEHPFSGANVPTF. The DNA of the CDR3 is TGCAGCGTTGAACACCCCTTCTCTGGGGCCAACGTCCCGACTTTC.

In DNA form, the CDR3 reads TGTGCCAGCAGCTTAGGGGGACCACTCAGCTCCTACGAGCAGTACTTC. Translation gives CASSLGGPLSSYEQYF. The chain joins TRBV7-2 to TRBJ2-7, with D perhaps TRBD1 or TRBD2 (5 bases each). The CDR3 loop spans 16 amino acids. Trimming took off 1 base at V and 0 bases at J, with 13 bases between the two ends. Germline CDR1 and CDR2: SGHTA and FQGNSA.

This chain links TRBV20-1 with TRBJ2-1; the match to TRBD2 covers 10 bases. The J call may be faulty, since TRBJ2-7 better matches the DNA end. This CDR3 region has 15 residues. Per the germline V gene, CDR1 is DFQATT and CDR2 is SNEGSKA (reference sequence). CDR3 residues: CSARLAGEFYNEQYF. Written as DNA, the CDR3 is TGCAGTGCTAGACTAGCGGGGGAGTTCTACAATGAGCAGTACTTC.

This clonotype was picked up a small number of times. The chain has TRBV20-1 and TRBJ1-2; 7 nucleotides line up with TRBD1. The trim removed 3 bases at V and 8 bases at J, leaving 0 bases unmatched. The CDR3 is 10 residues long. In germline, CDR1 is DFQATT, CDR2 SNEGSKA (reference sequence). The CDR3: CSARDRGYTF. The CDR3 DNA reads as TGCAGTGCTAGGGACAGGGGCTACACCTTC.

Details on this clonotype: A read error may account for a junction end that differs from germline. The chain joins TRBV3-1 to TRBJ2-2; D is perhaps TRBD2 (5 bases). This CDR3 comprises 16 residues. CDR1 LGHDT and CDR2 YNNKEL come from the germline V gene (reference sequence). CDR3 sequence: CASSQEVARYTGELFF. CDR3 nucleotides: TGTGCCAGCAGCCAAGAGGTAGCTAGGTACACCGGGGAGTTGTTTTTT. The whole variable domain, remainder taken from reference TRBV3-1 and TRBJ2-2, is DTAVSQTPKYLVTQMGNDKSIKCEQNLGHDTMYWYKQDSKKFLKIMFSYNNKELIINETVPNRFSPKSPDKAHLNLHINSLELGDSAVYFCASSQEVARYTGELFFGEGSRLTVL.

This clonotype came up many times. The genes are TRBV4-1 and TRBJ2-1, with no clear D. V lost 0 bases and J lost 7, with 16 bases in between. The CDR3 consists of 16 residues. CDR1 MGHRA and CDR2 YSYEKL come from the germline V gene. CDR3 protein: CASSQESRSPRNEQFF. CDR3 nucleotides: TGCGCCAGCAGCCAAGAATCCAGAAGCCCTCGGAATGAGCAGTTCTTC.

The CDR3 reads CASSLESSGFEQFF. CDR3 sequence (DNA): TGTGCCAGCAGCTTAGAGTCTAGCGGGTTTGAGCAGTTCTTC. The chain links TRBV7-2 to TRBJ2-1; 8 bases map to TRBD2. V was clipped by 1 base and J by 9 bases; unmatched bases: 5. The CDR3 is 14 residues long. The germline V gene has CDR1 SGHTA and CDR2 FQGNSA. Supplemented by reference TRBV7-2 and TRBJ2-1, the full variable domain reads GAGVSQSPSNKVTEKGKDVELRCDPISGHTALYWYRQSLGQGLEFLIYFQGNSAPDKSGLPSDRFSAERTGGSVSTLTIQRTQQEDSAVYLCASSLESSGFEQFFGPGTRLTVL.

Points on this clonotype: A much larger clonotype is one base distant, so this may be a read error. The chain's CDR3 is CSVEDPLARAYNEQYF. In DNA form, the CDR3 reads TGCAGCGTTGAAGATCCCCTAGCTAGGGCCTACAATGAGCAGTACTTC. The chain uses TRBV29-1 and TRBJ2-1, with D perhaps TRBD2 (5 bases). The J call is doubtful: the DNA matches TRBJ2-7 better. CDR3 length equals 16 residues. Germline CDR1 reads SQVTM; CDR2 reads ANQGSEA.

The chain combines TRBV15 with TRBJ2-3, with D possibly matching TRBD2 (6 bases). Between the trimmed V and J ends, which lost 0 bases and 6 bases, there was a span of 13 bases. CDR1 and CDR2 from the germline V gene are LNHNV and YYDKDF (reference sequence). This CDR3 is 15 amino acids long. CDR3 sequence: CATSRDERVWDTQYF. DNA for the CDR3: TGTGCCACCAGCAGAGACGAGCGGGTTTGGGATACGCAGTATTTT.

V is TRBV5-1 and J is TRBJ2-3; maybe TRBD2 (6 bases). Between the trimmed V and J ends, which lost 4 bases and 4 bases, there was a span of 19 bases. The CDR3 consists of 16 residues. Germline V CDR1 and CDR2: SGHRS, YFSETQ. CDR3 loop: CASSRGRGSASDTQYF. The CDR3 bases are TGCGCCAGCAGCAGGGGACGGGGGAGCGCATCAGATACGCAGTATTTT.

The chain combines TRBV29-1 with TRBJ1-5; 10 bases agree with TRBD1. V trimming: 4 bases; J trimming: 3 bases; junction bases outside the gene matches: 3. The length of the CDR3 is 14 residues. Germline V lookup: CDR1 SQVTM, CDR2 ANQGSEA. CDR3: CSVGGQGDNQPQHF. CDR3 in DNA: TGCAGCGTTGGCGGACAGGGGGACAATCAGCCCCAGCATTTT.

This rearrangement joins TRBV4-3 to TRBJ2-3; D could derive from TRBD1 or TRBD2 (6 bases each). Germline assignment: CDR1 LGHNA and CDR2 YSLEER. The V end was cut by 3 bases, the J end by 0 bases, with 22 bases between. The CDR3 sequence is 19 residues long. The CDR3 DNA reads TGCGCCAGCAGCCAGTATCCCCGGGGGCCAGAATCTAGCACAGATACGCAGTATTTT. It yields the protein CASSQYPRGPESSTDTQYF.

This CDR3 reads CASRLRTGFRETQYF. Written as DNA, the CDR3 is TGTGCCAGTAGACTTAGGACAGGGTTTAGAGAGACCCAGTACTTC. This chain joins TRBV7-2 and TRBJ2-5; 8 nucleotides line up with TRBD1. Germline CDR1 is SGHTA and CDR2 is FQGNSA. The CDR3 has 15 amino acids. Germline trimming cut 9 bases from V and 4 bases from J; bases unmatched to any gene: 13.

For this clonotype: This clone may be a read error of a much larger clone one base away. The gene calls are TRBV6-1 and TRBJ1-2, with a tentative D call TRBD1 (5 bases). The CDR3 loop spans 13 amino acids. The V gene lost 1 base and the J gene lost 4 bases, with 7 bases spanning the gap. CDR1 is MNHNS and CDR2 is SASEGT in the germline V gene. The CDR3 DNA is TGTGCCAGCAGTGAAGGGGGGGTCTATGGCTACACCTTC. As protein: CASSEGGVYGYTF.

This clonotype came up once. The chain has TRBV4-2 and TRBJ2-1; the match to TRBD2 covers 8 bases. CDR3 length: 14 residues. CDR1 LGHNA and CDR2 YNFKEQ come from the germline V gene. The V segment lost 4 bases and the J segment 5 bases; nucleotides outside the gene matches: 4. The CDR3 nucleotides read TGTGCCAGCAGCCCAGCGGGGGAAGACAATGAGCAGTTCTTC. Residues: CASSPAGEDNEQFF.